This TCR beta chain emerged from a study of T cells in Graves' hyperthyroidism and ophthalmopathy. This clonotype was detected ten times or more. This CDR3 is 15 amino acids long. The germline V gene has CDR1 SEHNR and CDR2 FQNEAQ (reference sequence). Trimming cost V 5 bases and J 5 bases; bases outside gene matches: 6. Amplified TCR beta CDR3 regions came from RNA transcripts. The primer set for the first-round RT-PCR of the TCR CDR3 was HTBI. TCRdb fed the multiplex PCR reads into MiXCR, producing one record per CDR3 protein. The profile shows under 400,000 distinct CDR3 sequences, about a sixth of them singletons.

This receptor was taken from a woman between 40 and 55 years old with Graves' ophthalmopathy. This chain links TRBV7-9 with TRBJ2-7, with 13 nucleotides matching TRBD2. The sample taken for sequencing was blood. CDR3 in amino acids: CASSRTSGSGHEQYF. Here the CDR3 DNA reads TGTGCCAGCAGCAGGACTAGCGGGAGCGGCCACGAGCAGTACTTC.